This T cell receptor beta chain was captured in a study of early T cells in non-severe SARS-CoV-2 infection (dated by TCRdb to the early 2020s). Background for the entire study: Because TCR sequencing relied on bulk RNA taken from unsorted whole blood, pairing of alpha and beta chains was not possible.

Library prep was done by 5' RACE. Data came from a NextSeq 500. The TCR library protocol attached unique molecular identifiers to individual cDNA molecules to correct for sequencing error and PCR bias. Both TCR alpha and beta chains were sequenced, and tight co-correlation was observed between alpha and beta sequence abundances in each sample. The study's processing was this. Decombinator V4 was used to perform V gene, J gene and CDR3 annotation of TCR sequences. TCRs were defined as expanded if a significant change between any two time points was detected under a Poisson model with p below 0.0001. TCR abundances were normalised to the total number of TCRs sequenced per sample and were expressed as counts per million. TRAV1-2 paired with TRAJ12, TRAJ20 or TRAJ33 defined MAIT TCRs, while TRAV10 paired with TRAJ18 defined iNKT TCRs. VDJdb, accessed 1 November 2021, was searched for CMV, EBV and SARS-CoV-2 annotated TCRs, with TCRs annotated for multiple antigens excluded. In-frame beta chains were kept once TCRdb had trimmed the public reads at Q25 with fastp and called clones with MiXCR. Records with the same CDR3 protein are collapsed into one entry carrying the most frequent genes and DNA. The V and J calls and clone size are TCRdb's, not the authors'. Counted in this sample were tens of thousands of distinct CDR3 sequences; approximately 9.9% of them appeared once. The top ten constitute about 20% of the sample.

CDR1 and CDR2 were assigned from the germline V gene (reference sequence) as SEHNR and FQNEAQ. There are 14 amino acids in the CDR3, from cysteine to phenylalanine inclusive. The entry retains the CDR3 DNA only, 42 bases that are in frame from base 1. V loses 9 bases at its end and J loses 2 bases; junction bases beyond the gene matches: 10. This was a case-control study nested in a cohort of healthcare workers in London, UK, who had nasopharyngeal swab PCR tests and blood samples taken every week. Healthcare workers were recruited between 23 and 31 March 2020, during the week of the UK lockdown, and were followed weekly for up to about 16 weeks. This clonotype was seen ten or more times. It has no known antigen specificity. One base away there is no much larger clone; base qualities are not given. The paper's findings and limits, for the study overall: VDJdb matching was skewed toward anti-spike CD8 responses, so virus-specific expansions were likely underestimated and private and CD4 specificities were missed.

This TCR derives from an adult who was a healthcare worker with PCR-confirmed SARS-CoV-2 infection or an uninfected control (not recorded which). Material for sequencing was whole blood. The V gene is TRBV7-9 and the J gene is TRBJ2-7, and TRBD1 aligns with 7 junction nucleotides. CDR3 region: CASTGQAGTYEQYF. The nucleotide sequence reads TGTGCCAGTACCGGACAGGCCGGGACCTACGAGCAGTACTTC.